Below are 5 T cell receptor beta chains sequenced from a single sample in a study of blood T cell repertoires in COVID-19. Assay used: immunoSEQ multiplex PCR; TCRdb lists only in-frame clones, some missing. The sample lists about 93,000 clones; around 90% were seen once. Sequencing input: peripheral blood. The receptors originated from a man aged 60-69 years with COVID-19, enrolled during active disease.

The chain has TRBV7-8 and TRBJ1-4; D is uncertain. The CDR3 totals 15 residues. Germline V gene lookup returns CDR1 SGHVS and CDR2 FQNEAQ. The V and J ends lost 1 base and 7 bases respectively, with 13 bases between them. The CDR3 is CASSLGGLGGEKLFF. The DNA of the CDR3 is TGTGCCAGCAGCTTAGGTGGCCTGGGAGGTGAAAAACTGTTTTTT.

In its sample, this clone was seen once. This chain connects TRBV5-8 to TRBJ2-7; 7 nucleotides align to TRBD1. Germline lookup yields CDR1 SGHTS and CDR2 YDEGEE. The length of the CDR3 is 13 residues. Unmatched junction bases numbered 0, after V lost 1 base and J lost 2 bases. The CDR3 loop is CASSLRGPYEQYF. The CDR3 region has the DNA TGTGCCAGCAGCTTGAGGGGGCCCTACGAGCAGTACTTC.

The chain has TRBV11-3 and TRBJ2-3; 10 nucleotides agree with TRBD2. The length of the CDR3 is 16 residues. V was clipped by 5 bases and J by 3 bases; unmatched bases: 8. Germline V gives CDR1 SGHNT, CDR2 YENEEA. The CDR3 bases are TGTGCCAGCAGCGTCCCCTCAGCGGGAGGGACAGATACGCAGTATTTT. It yields the protein CASSVPSAGGTDTQYF.

V and J are TRBV6-5 and TRBJ1-1; 7 bases map to TRBD1. J gave up 1 base and V 5 bases, and 7 bases lay outside the gene matches. CDR1 is MNHEY and CDR2 is SVGAGI in the germline V gene. CDR3 length: 15 amino acids. The CDR3 nucleotides are TGTGCCAGCAGTACGACAGGGCCCACGAACACTGAAGCTTTCTTT. This gives the protein CASSTTGPTNTEAFF.

This sequence joins TRBV7-2 and TRBJ2-7; D is uncertain. This CDR3 has 14 amino acids. V was clipped by 5 bases and J by 3 bases, with 14 bases between them. The germline V gene has CDR1 SGHTA and CDR2 FQGNSA. The CDR3 loop reads CASSASSPLYEQYF. The CDR3 bases are TGTGCCAGCAGCGCCTCGAGTCCCCTCTACGAGCAGTACTTC.